This T cell receptor (beta chain) emerged from a study of cytomegalovirus exposure and HLA in healthy donors. Primers included in the PCR were 60 Vbeta and 13 Jbeta primers. Here immunoSEQ multiplex PCR was the method, and the copy in TCRdb shows in-frame clones only, minus some. The table records 95,000 to 130,000 clones, 55% to 75% of them present only once. Regarding the study as a whole: Roughly even sequencing depth across donors was the assumption behind the presence/absence analyses. An analysis done earlier found most TCR beta V segments productive about 87% or about 30% of the time. Later analysis suggested most CMV-associated TCR beta chains were HLA-restricted.

Concerning this clone itself: Its antigen is currently unknown.

The sequenced sample consisted of PBMCs. This receptor was identified in a woman between 35 and 50 years old in good health and CMV-seropositive.

The CDR3 region has the DNA TGTGCCAGCAGTGCGGGACTTCATAGGCAGGAGCAGTACTTC. This sequence encodes CASSAGLHRQEQYF. V gene TRBV9 combines with J gene TRBJ2-7; D perhaps matches TRBD2 (6 bases). The CDR3 length is 14 residues. Germline V gene lookup returns CDR1 SGDLS and CDR2 YYNGEE. V was pared by 5 bases and J by 7 bases, with 19 bases between.